Listed below are T cell receptor beta chains from one sample, sequenced in a study of beta chain features in type 1 diabetes. Produced via immunoSEQ multiplex PCR; TCRdb's table is partial and in-frame only. The sample contains about 170,000 clones, around 7.9% of which appear only once. The sample consisted of central memory CD4+ T cells from blood. These TCRs come from a man younger than 30 with type 1 diabetes. Each CDR3 is given without its conserved first and last residue. Fields, in order: V gene, CDR3 length, D gene, J gene, CDR3 protein. D genes are given only for firm matches.

V gene: TRBV18
CDR3 length: 11
D gene: .
J gene: TRBJ1-4
CDR3 protein: ASSPGLGEKLF

V gene: TRBV6-5
CDR3 length: 12
D gene: TRBD2
J gene: TRBJ2-5
CDR3 protein: ASSVGGRRETQY

V gene: TRBV4-3
CDR3 length: 11
D gene: .
J gene: TRBJ2-5
CDR3 protein: ASSQGPQETQY

V gene: TRBV7-9
CDR3 length: 11
D gene: TRBD1
J gene: TRBJ1-5
CDR3 protein: ASSGGTDQPQH

V gene: TRBV5-1
CDR3 length: 13
D gene: TRBD1
J gene: TRBJ1-1
CDR3 protein: ASSFNTGATTEAF

V gene: TRBV5-4
CDR3 length: 10
D gene: .
J gene: TRBJ1-5
CDR3 protein: ASSLQGQPQH

V gene: TRBV27
CDR3 length: 12
D gene: .
J gene: TRBJ1-1
CDR3 protein: ASRTPGLNTEAF

V gene: TRBV5-1
CDR3 length: 11
D gene: .
J gene: TRBJ2-3
CDR3 protein: ASSSGSTDTQY

V gene: TRBV28
CDR3 length: 13
D gene: TRBD2
J gene: TRBJ2-5
CDR3 protein: ASSPGLAGQETQY

V gene: TRBV9
CDR3 length: 13
D gene: .
J gene: TRBJ2-6
CDR3 protein: ASSVELSGANVLT

V gene: TRBV30
CDR3 length: 15
D gene: TRBD1
J gene: TRBJ1-5
CDR3 protein: AWGRGRRGIGNQPQH

V gene: TRBV7-2
CDR3 length: 9
D gene: .
J gene: TRBJ2-1
CDR3 protein: ASSFDSLEF

V gene: TRBV28
CDR3 length: 10
D gene: .
J gene: TRBJ2-7
CDR3 protein: ASSLQSYEQY

V gene: TRBV20-1
CDR3 length: 9
D gene: TRBD1
J gene: TRBJ1-2
CDR3 protein: SARQGFGYT

V gene: TRBV5-1
CDR3 length: 13
D gene: TRBD1
J gene: TRBJ2-5
CDR3 protein: ASSRTGTERETQY

V gene: TRBV30
CDR3 length: 12
D gene: TRBD1
J gene: TRBJ1-1
CDR3 protein: ALYRGRLNTEAF

V gene: TRBV18
CDR3 length: 12
D gene: .
J gene: TRBJ1-5
CDR3 protein: ASSPQEGQGPQH

V gene: TRBV14
CDR3 length: 11
D gene: .
J gene: TRBJ1-2
CDR3 protein: ASSPAGIYGYT

V gene: TRBV5-1
CDR3 length: 12
D gene: TRBD2
J gene: TRBJ2-7
CDR3 protein: ASSRLAGDSEQY

V gene: TRBV18
CDR3 length: 11
D gene: TRBD1
J gene: TRBJ1-1
CDR3 protein: ASSGTENTEAF

V gene: TRBV5-1
CDR3 length: 13
D gene: .
J gene: TRBJ1-6
CDR3 protein: ASSLGGQIFETLH

V gene: TRBV29-1
CDR3 length: 13
D gene: TRBD1
J gene: TRBJ2-2
CDR3 protein: SVGAGTGRTGELF

V gene: TRBV5-4
CDR3 length: 15
D gene: TRBD1
J gene: TRBJ2-5
CDR3 protein: ASSLAGTGNIGETQY

V gene: TRBV11-2
CDR3 length: 13
D gene: TRBD1
J gene: TRBJ2-2
CDR3 protein: ASSLPYTGAGELF

V gene: TRBV19
CDR3 length: 10
D gene: .
J gene: TRBJ2-3
CDR3 protein: ASSRGTDTQY

V gene: TRBV7-9
CDR3 length: 13
D gene: TRBD1
J gene: TRBJ2-1
CDR3 protein: ASSDRGSGDNEQF

V gene: TRBV27
CDR3 length: 12
D gene: .
J gene: TRBJ2-3
CDR3 protein: ASSFAGGTDTQY

V gene: TRBV11-2
CDR3 length: 12
D gene: TRBD1
J gene: TRBJ2-7
CDR3 protein: ASSLGQGYYEQY

V gene: TRBV30
CDR3 length: 10
D gene: TRBD1
J gene: TRBJ2-1
CDR3 protein: AWGQGRNEQF

V gene: TRBV7-2
CDR3 length: 12
D gene: .
J gene: TRBJ2-5
CDR3 protein: ASSRTGGKETQY

V gene: TRBV10-2
CDR3 length: 12
D gene: TRBD2
J gene: TRBJ2-7
CDR3 protein: ASSGNSGSYEQY

V gene: TRBV9
CDR3 length: 12
D gene: .
J gene: TRBJ1-1
CDR3 protein: ASSAGNGDTEAF

V gene: TRBV5-1
CDR3 length: 12
D gene: .
J gene: TRBJ2-7
CDR3 protein: ASSFGGGSYEQY

V gene: TRBV29-1
CDR3 length: 13
D gene: .
J gene: TRBJ2-6
CDR3 protein: SVSQGLSGANVLT

V gene: TRBV19
CDR3 length: 11
D gene: .
J gene: TRBJ2-4
CDR3 protein: ASSLRDKVVQY

V gene: TRBV19
CDR3 length: 11
D gene: .
J gene: TRBJ1-2
CDR3 protein: ASSIGAAGGYT

V gene: TRBV7-9
CDR3 length: 13
D gene: .
J gene: TRBJ2-3
CDR3 protein: ASSLAYSGTDTQY

V gene: TRBV6-8
CDR3 length: 12
D gene: .
J gene: TRBJ1-1
CDR3 protein: ASSYKKADTEAF

V gene: TRBV27
CDR3 length: 14
D gene: TRBD2
J gene: TRBJ2-5
CDR3 protein: ASSPYTTSGGATQY

V gene: TRBV6-6
CDR3 length: 13
D gene: TRBD2
J gene: TRBJ2-1
CDR3 protein: ASSYNLADYNEQF

V gene: TRBV7-9
CDR3 length: 13
D gene: TRBD1
J gene: TRBJ1-6
CDR3 protein: ASSWGTAYNSPLH

V gene: TRBV27
CDR3 length: 11
D gene: .
J gene: TRBJ1-5
CDR3 protein: ASSTAAGQPQH

V gene: TRBV5-1
CDR3 length: 12
D gene: .
J gene: TRBJ1-5
CDR3 protein: ASSLGGTSQPQH